The present T cell receptor beta chain was sequenced within a study of cytomegalovirus exposure and HLA in healthy donors. The V and J ends lost 5 bases and 2 bases respectively, with 9 bases between them. Germline assignment: CDR1 LNHDA and CDR2 SQIVND (reference sequence). The CDR3 spans 14 residues. PCR employed 60 Vbeta and 13 Jbeta primers. The table came from immunoSEQ multiplex PCR; TCRdb's copy has only in-frame clones and leaves some out. Altogether some 180,000 clones are present, 81% being singletons, with the ten largest covering about 3%. The TCR sequence derives from a middle-aged man in good health and CMV-seropositive. The V gene is TRBV19, the J gene TRBJ2-2; D gene uncertain. Sequencing was carried out using PBMCs. This CDR3 reads CASSGQANTGELFF. In nucleotides, the CDR3 is TGTGCCAGTAGTGGGCAGGCAAACACCGGGGAGCTGTTTTTT. Full variable domain (outside the CDR3, taken from reference TRBV19 and TRBJ2-2): DGGITQSPKYLFRKEGQNVTLSCEQNLNHDAMYWYRQDPGQGLRLIYYSQIVNDFQKGDIAEGYSVSREKKESFPLTVTSAQKNPTAFYLCASSGQANTGELFFGEGSRLTVL.